These 28 T cell receptor beta chains were all obtained from the same sample, sequenced in a study of blood T cell repertoires in COVID-19 (dated by TCRdb to about 2020). The library was prepared using the immunoSEQ multiplex PCR assay. In its TCRdb copy, this immuneACCESS table keeps in-frame sequences only and misses some clones. Where compared with another copy, unresolved V genes explain less than half of these, and the others have no known cause. The sample table holds about 440,000 clones, of which 70% to 90% were seen once. Roughly 2% of the sample is held by the ten biggest clonotypes. Input material: PBMCs or T cells enriched from blood (not recorded which). All receptors come from a woman between 18 and 29 years old with acute COVID-19.

The rearrangement uses TRBV6-2 or TRBV6-3 and TRBJ2-1; D is perhaps TRBD1 (6 bases). Germline V gene sequence: CDR1 MNHEY, CDR2 SVGEGT. V shed 5 bases and J shed 3 bases, with 17 bases lying between them. CDR3 length: 16 residues. In nucleotides, the CDR3 is TGTGCCAGCAGTCCCCAGGGACACAGGATCTACAATGAGCAGTTCTTC. This codes for CASSPQGHRIYNEQFF.

This clone appeared once. The CDR3, as DNA: TGCGCCAGCAGCCCCCGGGACTATGGATCCTACGAGCAGTACTTC. Translated: CASSPRDYGSYEQYF. The rearrangement uses TRBV4-1 and TRBJ2-7, with 7 bases identical to TRBD2. The CDR3 is made up of 15 amino acids. From germline, CDR1 is MGHRA and CDR2 YSYEKL. With V trimmed by 4 bases and J by 1 base, 7 bases remained unmatched.

The chain employs TRBV15 and TRBJ2-2, with D possibly TRBD1 on 6 matching bases. Germline lookup yields CDR1 LNHNV and CDR2 YYDKDF (reference sequence). V was pared by 3 bases and J by 4 bases, with 12 bases between. This CDR3 spans 15 amino acids. DNA of the CDR3: TGTGCCACCAGCAGCCTTACAGGGAGCACCGGGGAGCTGTTTTTT. Protein sequence: CATSSLTGSTGELFF.

The chain recombines TRBV5-4 with TRBJ2-7; 7 bases are a match to TRBD2. The ends lost 4 bases at V and 4 bases at J; junction bases unmatched: 14. This CDR3 is 16 amino acids long. Germline V CDR1 and CDR2: SGHNT, YYREEE (reference sequence). The CDR3 is CASSRALAANQYEQYF. CDR3 in DNA: TGTGCCAGCAGCCGGGCGCTAGCGGCTAATCAGTACGAGCAGTACTTC. Variable domain in full (rest from reference TRBV5-4 and TRBJ2-7): ETGVTQSPTHLIKTRGQQVTLRCSSQSGHNTVSWYQQALGQGPQFIFQYYREEENGRGNFPPRFSGLQFPNYSSELNVNALELDDSALYLCASSRALAANQYEQYFGPGTRLTVT.

J is TRBJ1-3 and V is TRBV5-1, with D tentatively TRBD1 (5 bases). CDR3 length: 18 amino acids. Germline loops: CDR1 SGHRS, CDR2 YFSETQ. Trimming took 0 bases from V and 1 from J, leaving 17 bases between them. As DNA, the CDR3 is TGCGCCAGCAGCTTGGGGAGACAGATTTTGGGATCTGGAAACACCATATATTTT. Protein product: CASSLGRQILGSGNTIYF.

The rearrangement uses TRBV2 and TRBJ2-2; perhaps TRBD1 as D (5 bases). Germline lookup yields CDR1 SNHLY and CDR2 FYNNEI. The CDR3 runs 12 residues. V dropped 10 bases and J dropped 4 bases, with 10 bases sitting between them. CDR3 nucleotides: TGTGCCACAGACAGTTTCACCGGGGAGCTGTTTTTT. As protein: CATDSFTGELFF.

The rearrangement joins TRBV4-1 to TRBJ1-6; TRBD1 matches at 9 bases. With V trimmed by 3 bases and J by 8 bases, 8 bases remained unmatched. The CDR3 consists of 16 residues. Germline CDR1 MGHRA, CDR2 YSYEKL. The CDR3 coding sequence is TGCGCCAGCAGCCATCGACCGGGACAGGGAGATTCACCCCTCCACTTT. It specifies CASSHRPGQGDSPLHF.

Only one count was recorded for this clone. The chain has TRBV7-9 and TRBJ2-3, with 7 bases aligning to TRBD2. The CDR3 has 14 residues. V lost 6 bases to trimming and J lost 2 bases; unmatched junction nucleotides: 5. Germline V gene lookup returns CDR1 SEHNR and CDR2 FQNEAQ (reference sequence). CDR3 sequence (DNA): TGTGCCAGCAGAGGCGGGAGACTCACAGATACGCAGTATTTT. It is translated as CASRGGRLTDTQYF.

The chain combines TRBV9 with TRBJ1-1; D may be TRBD1 (5 bases). Germline-derived CDR1 and CDR2 are SGDLS and YYNGEE. With 3 bases removed from V and 4 bases from J, the gap between germline ends came to 13 bases. This CDR3 is built from 14 residues. DNA of the CDR3: TGTGCCAGCAGCGCCGTGGTAGGGGTCACTGAAGCTTTCTTT. This gives the protein CASSAVVGVTEAFF. Complete variable domain (other parts from reference TRBV9 and TRBJ1-1): DSGVTQTPKHLITATGQRVTLRCSPRSGDLSVYWYQQSLDQGLQFLIQYYNGEERAKGNILERFSAQQFPDLHSELNLSSLELGDSALYFCASSAVVGVTEAFFGQGTRLTVV.

CDR3 bases: TGCGCCAGCAGTGAGTCAGGGACAGGGGTTCGGATGTCCTACGAGCAGTACTTC. Translation: CASSESGTGVRMSYEQYF. The gene calls are TRBV10-2 and TRBJ2-7, with 10 nucleotides matching TRBD1. Germline V gene data show CDR1 as WSHSY and CDR2 as SAAADI. CDR3 size: 18 residues. The V and J ends lost 0 bases and 1 base, in that order; junction bases with no gene match: 9.

The chain joins TRBV6-5 to TRBJ2-7; D possibly corresponds to TRBD2 (9 bases). V lost 2 bases and J lost 3, with 17 bases in between. CDR1 and CDR2 from the germline V gene are MNHEY and SVGAGI. The CDR3 has 16 amino acids. The chain's CDR3 is CASSYAGGTGDYEQYF. The CDR3 DNA reads TGTGCCAGCAGTTACGCGGGGGGGACAGGAGACTACGAGCAGTACTTC.

This rearrangement joins TRBV28 to TRBJ2-7; 10 bases are a match to TRBD1. The CDR3 length is 15 residues. Per germline, CDR1 MDHEN and CDR2 SYDVKM. Germline trimming cut 4 bases from V and 5 bases from J; bases unmatched to any gene: 8. The CDR3 loop reads CASSSTDRGPNEQYF. The CDR3 bases are TGTGCCAGCAGTTCAACCGACAGGGGGCCAAACGAGCAGTACTTC.

This rearrangement joins TRBV2 to TRBJ2-7, with D perhaps TRBD1 (5 bases). The CDR3 has 14 amino acids. Germline CDR1 and CDR2: SNHLY and FYNNEI. Trimming took off 1 base at V and 2 bases at J, with 9 bases between the two ends. CDR3 loop: CASSEGTGTYEQYF. DNA for the CDR3: TGTGCCAGCAGTGAAGGTACAGGTACCTACGAGCAGTACTTC.

This clone was recorded only once. The V gene is TRBV7-9, the J gene TRBJ2-5; D might be TRBD1 (6 bases). This CDR3 is built from 15 residues. Germline assignment: CDR1 SEHNR and CDR2 FQNEAQ (reference sequence). Trimming took off 7 bases at V and 5 bases at J, with 20 bases between the two ends. The CDR3 sequence: CASKGEQAPRETQYF. CDR3 DNA sequence: TGTGCCAGCAAGGGGGAGCAGGCCCCAAGGGAGACCCAGTACTTC. The full variable domain, rest sourced from reference TRBV7-9 and TRBJ2-5, is DTGVSQNPRHKITKRGQNVTFRCDPISEHNRLYWYRQTLGQGPEFLTYFQNEAQLEKSRLLSDRFSAERPKGSFSTLEIQRTEQGDSAMYLCASKGEQAPRETQYFGPGTRLLVL.

This clone was seen more than once but under ten times. The rearrangement joins TRBV5-4 to TRBJ2-2; D ambiguous. V dropped 1 base and J dropped 1 base, with 11 bases sitting between them. This CDR3 has 16 residues. CDR1 and CDR2 (germline): SGHNT, YYREEE (reference sequence). The CDR3 region has the DNA TGTGCCAGCAGCTTGAACCCCCCGGGGAACACCGGGGAGCTGTTTTTT. Amino acids: CASSLNPPGNTGELFF.

The chain joins TRBV7-9 to TRBJ2-3; the match to TRBD2 covers 10 bases. The V and J ends lost 0 bases and 1 base, in that order; junction bases with no gene match: 7. The CDR3 is 18 amino acids. CDR1 is SEHNR, CDR2 FQNEAQ, per germline (reference sequence). The CDR3 DNA reads TGTGCCAGCAGCTTAGCACGACGGACTAGCGGTCGCACAGATACGCAGTATTTT. It encodes CASSLARRTSGRTDTQYF.

This clone was found once. The chain carries TRBV7-2 and TRBJ2-1; TRBD2 matches at 16 bases. With V trimmed by 5 bases and J by 5 bases, 9 bases remained unmatched. CDR3 length: 18 residues. The germline V gene encodes CDR1 SGHTA and CDR2 FQGNSA. The DNA for the CDR3 is TGTGCCAGCAGCCGTCCCGGGACTAGCGGGGGGGGACACAATGAGCAGTTCTTC. Translated, it gives CASSRPGTSGGGHNEQFF.

This clone was counted once. The chain recombines TRBV4-1 with TRBJ1-3, with a tentative D call TRBD1 (6 bases). V was pared by 1 base and J by 4 bases, with 14 bases between. The CDR3 extends over 16 amino acids. Germline CDR1 and CDR2: MGHRA and YSYEKL. The CDR3 loop is CASSQAAGAEGNTIYF. DNA of the CDR3: TGCGCCAGCAGCCAAGCAGCAGGGGCGGAGGGAAACACCATATATTTT.

This clone was observed a handful of times. The gene calls are TRBV4-3 and TRBJ2-1; no clear D gene. This CDR3 comprises 15 residues. V lost 4 bases and J 9 bases, leaving 19 bases between the germline ends. The germline CDR1 and CDR2 sequences are LGHNA and YSLEER. DNA of the CDR3: TGCGCCAGCAGCCCAGGCCTTGGCTACGGAACTGAGCAGTTCTTC. Translating gives CASSPGLGYGTEQFF.

The chain has TRBV6-5 and TRBJ2-7; TRBD2 matches 12 bases. The CDR3 runs 16 residues. From germline, CDR1 is MNHEY and CDR2 SVGAGI. With V trimmed by 2 bases and J by 3 bases, 5 bases remained unmatched. The CDR3 DNA is TGTGCCAGCAGTTACATCCTAGCGGGAGGGTTCTACGAGCAGTACTTC. Protein: CASSYILAGGFYEQYF.

V is TRBV15 and J is TRBJ1-1; 9 positions match TRBD1. Germline assignment: CDR1 LNHNV and CDR2 YYDKDF (reference sequence). This CDR3 spans 14 amino acids. V lost 3 bases and J lost 6; bases outside the gene matches: 5. CDR3 DNA sequence: TGTGCCACCAGCAGGGGACAGGGTAGCTCTGAAGCTTTCTTT. Protein product: CATSRGQGSSEAFF. The full variable domain, rest sourced from reference TRBV15 and TRBJ1-1, is DAMVIQNPRYQVTQFGKPVTLSCSQTLNHNVMYWYQQKSSQAPKLLFHYYDKDFNNEADTPDNFQSRRPNTSFCFLDIRSPGLGDTAMYLCATSRGQGSSEAFFGQGTRLTVV.

The chain employs TRBV6-2 or TRBV6-3 and TRBJ2-7, with D possibly being TRBD1 (5 bases). Germline loops: CDR1 MNHEY, CDR2 SVGEGT. Trimming stripped 4 bases from V and 5 bases from J, with 9 bases between. The CDR3 is 12 residues long. CDR3 region: CASSWGPNEQYF. DNA of the CDR3: TGTGCCAGCAGTTGGGGCCCGAACGAGCAGTACTTC.

The chain uses TRBV6-5 and TRBJ1-2; the D gene is possibly TRBD1 (5 bases). The germline V gene encodes CDR1 MNHEY and CDR2 SVGAGI. Between the trimmed V and J ends, which lost 7 bases and 0 bases, there was a span of 15 bases. CDR3 length: 15 residues. CDR3 DNA sequence: TGTGCCAGCAAAAAAAGCGGGGGACCTAACTATGGCTACACCTTC. Protein: CASKKSGGPNYGYTF.

V is TRBV9 and J is TRBJ2-2, with 9 positions matching TRBD2. V lost 5 bases to trimming and J lost 0 bases; unmatched junction nucleotides: 8. From germline, CDR1 is SGDLS and CDR2 YYNGEE. CDR3 length: 17 amino acids. The DNA of the CDR3 is TGTGCCAGCAGGGGAGTTAGCGGGGGCTCGAACACCGGGGAGCTGTTTTTT. This sequence encodes CASRGVSGGSNTGELFF.

The rearrangement joins TRBV15 to TRBJ1-2; 9 bases match TRBD1. V was pared by 5 bases and J by 8 bases, with 15 bases of the junction left unmatched. Germline CDR1 is LNHNV and CDR2 is YYDKDF (reference sequence). This CDR3 spans 16 amino acids. The CDR3 coding sequence is TGTGCCACCAGCGTCCTTGGTGAACAGGGGGCTAACGGCTACACCTTC. It codes for CATSVLGEQGANGYTF. Looking up the rest from reference TRBV15 and TRBJ1-2 gives the full variable domain: DAMVIQNPRYQVTQFGKPVTLSCSQTLNHNVMYWYQQKSSQAPKLLFHYYDKDFNNEADTPDNFQSRRPNTSFCFLDIRSPGLGDTAMYLCATSVLGEQGANGYTFGSGTRLTVV.

The gene calls are TRBV28 and TRBJ1-1; 7 bases agree with TRBD1. V shed 4 bases, J shed 4 bases, and the junction held 6 bases outside the gene matches. The V gene's germline CDR1 is MDHEN and CDR2 SYDVKM. The CDR3 consists of 14 residues. The CDR3 sequence: CASSSLRGLTEAFF. CDR3 coding DNA: TGTGCCAGCAGTTCCCTGAGGGGGCTCACTGAAGCTTTCTTT.

This chain connects TRBV7-9 to TRBJ1-2, with a weak D call TRBD1 (6 bases). The CDR3 contains 15 residues. The germline V and J ends were trimmed by 1 base and 6 bases, with 15 bases remaining between them. Germline V gene data show CDR1 as SEHNR and CDR2 as FQNEAQ (reference sequence). The CDR3 nucleotides are TGTGCCAGCAGCTTAGTTAACAGGGATGGAGATGGCTACACCTTC. Translating it yields CASSLVNRDGDGYTF.

The chain links TRBV10-2 to TRBJ2-5, with TRBD2 as a possible D gene (5 bases). The V and J ends lost 4 bases and 5 bases respectively, with 11 bases between them. The CDR3 is 13 residues long. CDR1 WSHSY and CDR2 SAAADI come from the germline V gene. CDR3 protein: CASSVVARETQYF. DNA for the CDR3: TGCGCCAGCAGTGTGGTAGCGCGGGAGACCCAGTACTTC.